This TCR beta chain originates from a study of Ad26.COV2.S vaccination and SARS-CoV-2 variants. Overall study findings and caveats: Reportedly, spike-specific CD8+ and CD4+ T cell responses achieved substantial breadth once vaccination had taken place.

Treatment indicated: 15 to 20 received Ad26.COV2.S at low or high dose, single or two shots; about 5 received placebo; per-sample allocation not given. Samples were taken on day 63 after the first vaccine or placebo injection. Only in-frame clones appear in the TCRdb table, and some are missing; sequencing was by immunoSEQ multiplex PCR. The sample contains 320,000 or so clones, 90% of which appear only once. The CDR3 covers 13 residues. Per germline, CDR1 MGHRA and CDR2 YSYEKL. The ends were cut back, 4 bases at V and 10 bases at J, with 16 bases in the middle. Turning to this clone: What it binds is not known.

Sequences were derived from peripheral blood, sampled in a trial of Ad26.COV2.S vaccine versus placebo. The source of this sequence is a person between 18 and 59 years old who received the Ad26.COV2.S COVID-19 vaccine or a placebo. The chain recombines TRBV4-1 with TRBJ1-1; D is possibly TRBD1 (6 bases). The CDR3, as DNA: TGCGCCAGCAGCCTTAACAGGGTCGACAGAGCTTTCTTT. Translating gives CASSLNRVDRAFF.